A single sample gave rise to the 27 T cell receptor beta chains below, sequenced in a study of cytomegalovirus exposure and HLA in healthy donors. Clones were read by immunoSEQ multiplex PCR, and TCRdb kept only the in-frame ones, dropping some. Of some 98,000 clones listed, 70% to 90% were seen once; the top ten hold around 3.9%. The material sequenced was PBMCs. The receptors originated from a woman aged 30 to 39 in good health and CMV-seronegative.

The chain has TRBV5-1 and TRBJ2-3; 9 nucleotides align to TRBD2. The CDR3 has 13 residues. CDR1 and CDR2 (germline): SGHRS, YFSETQ. Unmatched junction bases numbered 3, after V lost 4 bases and J lost 6 bases. In nucleotides, the CDR3 is TGCGCCAGCAGCGATGGACTAGCGGATACGCAGTATTTT. It codes for CASSDGLADTQYF.

V and J are TRBV7-2 and TRBJ2-4; 10 bases are a match to TRBD1. CDR1 SGHTA and CDR2 FQGNSA come from the germline V gene. Trimming removed 1 base from V and 8 bases from J; junction bases left unmatched: 8. This CDR3 is built from 16 residues. The CDR3 loop reads CASSLDGDRGTDIQYF. The DNA for the CDR3 is TGTGCCAGCAGCTTAGATGGGGACAGGGGAACGGACATTCAGTACTTC.

This chain links TRBV5-6 with TRBJ2-2; no clear D. The ends were cut back, 1 base at V and 5 bases at J, with 6 bases in the middle. This CDR3 is built from 13 residues. The germline gives CDR1 SGHDT, CDR2 YYEEEE. CDR3 loop: CASSLPITGELFF. CDR3 sequence (DNA): TGTGCCAGCAGCTTGCCTATAACCGGGGAGCTGTTTTTT.

This chain uses TRBV12-5 with TRBJ2-7; D gene uncertain. Germline CDR1 LGHNT, CDR2 FRNRAP. The CDR3 consists of 12 residues. V was pared by 6 bases and J by 7 bases, with 13 bases between. This CDR3 is CASGQPPREQYF. The CDR3 DNA follows: TGTGCTAGTGGCCAGCCCCCCAGGGAGCAGTACTTC. The full variable domain, completed using reference TRBV12-5 and TRBJ2-7, is DARVTQTPRHKVTEMGQEVTMRCQPILGHNTVFWYRQTMMQGLELLAYFRNRAPLDDSGMPKDRFSAEMPDATLATLKIQPSEPRDSAVYFCASGQPPREQYFGPGTRLTVT.

This chain joins TRBV2 and TRBJ2-3; 12 nucleotides agree with TRBD2. With 6 bases clipped from V and 14 bases from J, the junction kept 6 bases outside the gene matches. CDR1 SNHLY and CDR2 FYNNEI come from the germline V gene. The CDR3 runs to 12 residues. CDR3 residues: CASSSGTSGRYF. CDR3 DNA: TGTGCCAGCAGCTCCGGGACTAGCGGGCGGTATTTT.

This clone was seen a handful of times. The chain recombines TRBV18 with TRBJ1-5; the D is unclear. The CDR3 has 13 amino acids. Trimming shortened V by 4 bases and J by 5 bases, and 9 bases separated the two germline ends. Germline-derived CDR1 and CDR2 are KGHSH and LQKENI. CDR3 in amino acids: CASSQGRDQPQHF. CDR3 DNA: TGTGCCAGCTCACAAGGGAGGGATCAGCCCCAGCATTTT.

The chain has TRBV27 and TRBJ2-7; unclear D gene. Trimming cost V 6 bases and J 0 bases, with 15 bases left between them. The CDR3 covers 15 residues. Germline values: CDR1 MNHEY, CDR2 SMNVEV (reference sequence). CDR3 loop: CASRASWRYSYEQYF. The CDR3 DNA follows: TGTGCCAGCAGGGCCTCGTGGAGATACTCCTACGAGCAGTACTTC.

This chain joins TRBV28 and TRBJ2-7; 12 nucleotides line up with TRBD2. Germline V gives CDR1 MDHEN, CDR2 SYDVKM. The CDR3 totals 18 residues. Trimming took 3 bases from V and 3 from J; bases not matched to a gene: 12. The CDR3 sequence is CASSFKLAGGHSHYEQYF. CDR3 in DNA: TGTGCCAGCAGTTTCAAACTAGCGGGAGGCCATTCCCACTACGAGCAGTACTTC.

V gene TRBV18 combines with J gene TRBJ1-5; perhaps TRBD1 as D (6 bases). Per germline, CDR1 KGHSH and CDR2 LQKENI. The CDR3 length is 15 residues. V shed 2 bases and J shed 3 bases, with 11 bases lying between them. The CDR3 nucleotides are TGTGCCAGCTCACCAATGACAGGACTCAATCAGCCCCAGCATTTT. This sequence encodes CASSPMTGLNQPQHF.

The chain carries TRBV5-1 and TRBJ1-1; D may be TRBD1 (6 bases). V lost 0 bases and J 0 bases, leaving 15 bases between the germline ends. Per germline, CDR1 SGHRS and CDR2 YFSETQ. The CDR3 length is 17 residues. The CDR3 sequence is CASSLGPDRRLNTEAFF. The CDR3 region has the DNA TGCGCCAGCAGCTTGGGGCCTGACAGGCGACTGAACACTGAAGCTTTCTTT.

The genes are TRBV2 and TRBJ1-2, with D unclear. The CDR3 has 11 amino acids. V was shortened by 8 bases and J by 7 bases, with 11 bases between the two germline ends. Germline V gives CDR1 SNHLY, CDR2 FYNNEI. CDR3: CASAVQTGYTF. The CDR3 nucleotides are TGTGCCAGCGCGGTCCAGACTGGCTACACCTTC.

The rearrangement links TRBV6-1 to TRBJ1-6; no clear D. This CDR3 is built from 14 residues. V was cut by 7 bases and J by 7 bases, with 14 bases left in between. The germline V gene has CDR1 MNHNS and CDR2 SASEGT. This CDR3 is CASTPRVANSPLHF. The CDR3 nucleotides read TGTGCCAGCACACCTCGGGTGGCGAATTCACCCCTCCACTTT.

The chain links TRBV5-1 to TRBJ1-1; D is perhaps TRBD1 (5 bases). CDR1 and CDR2 from the germline V gene are SGHRS and YFSETQ. V was cut by 0 bases and J by 3 bases, with 12 bases left in between. There are 15 residues in the CDR3. The CDR3 sequence is CASSLAGLSDTEAFF. CDR3 sequence (DNA): TGCGCCAGCAGCTTGGCAGGGCTGTCGGACACTGAAGCTTTCTTT. Full variable domain (remainder filled in from reference TRBV5-1 and TRBJ1-1): KAGVTQTPRYLIKTRGQQVTLSCSPISGHRSVSWYQQTPGQGLQFLFEYFSETQRNKGNFPGRFSGRQFSNSRSEMNVSTLELGDSALYLCASSLAGLSDTEAFFGQGTRLTVV.

The genes are TRBV7-8 and TRBJ2-7; D possibly corresponds to TRBD1 (6 bases). The V gene's germline CDR1 is SGHVS and CDR2 FQNEAQ. V lost 5 bases and J lost 3, with 17 bases in between. CDR3 length equals 15 residues. This CDR3 reads CASSPRSGGFYEQYF. CDR3 nucleotides: TGTGCCAGCAGCCCGAGATCTGGGGGCTTCTACGAGCAGTACTTC.

J is TRBJ2-1 and V is TRBV18; TRBD2 matches at 14 bases. CDR1 is KGHSH, CDR2 LQKENI, per germline. J lost 7 bases, V lost 2 bases, and 13 bases had no gene match. This CDR3 spans 19 amino acids. CDR3 sequence: CASSPLGTSGGFKKNEQFF. The CDR3 DNA follows: TGTGCCAGCTCACCATTGGGGACTAGCGGGGGCTTTAAAAAGAATGAGCAGTTCTTC.

The chain has TRBV10-3 and TRBJ2-7, with 9 bases identical to TRBD2. After removal of 3 bases from V and 4 bases from J, the junction contained 10 bases not matched to a gene. This CDR3 has 16 amino acids. Germline lookup yields CDR1 ENHRY and CDR2 SYGVKD. The CDR3 DNA sequence: TGTGCCATCAGTGACCCCCGACTAGCGGAAACTTACGAGCAGTACTTC. Residues: CAISDPRLAETYEQYF.

V usage is TRBV19 and J usage is TRBJ2-3; 10 nucleotides match TRBD1. CDR3 length equals 13 residues. Germline V gene sequence: CDR1 LNHDA, CDR2 SQIVND (reference sequence). Trimming at V came to 6 bases and at J to 3 bases, leaving 0 bases not matched to a gene. The CDR3 DNA reads as TGTGCCAGTAGGGGACAGGGGACAGATACGCAGTATTTT. Translation gives CASRGQGTDTQYF.

The CDR3 bases are TGTGCCACCAGCAGAGCGGATGAAAAACTGTTTTTT. Its protein product is CATSRADEKLFF. The gene calls are TRBV15 and TRBJ1-4; D remains unclear. Germline CDR1 is LNHNV and CDR2 is YYDKDF (reference sequence). CDR3 length: 12 residues. The V end lost 1 base, the J end lost 6 bases, and 3 bases lay between the germline ends.

The genes are TRBV28 and TRBJ2-7; TRBD1 is a possible D gene (7 bases). V lost 8 bases to trimming and J lost 5 bases, with 34 bases between them. Germline CDR1 reads MDHEN; CDR2 reads SYDVKM. This CDR3 has 19 amino acids. This chain's CDR3 is CASYPWGDSKQLEGDEQYF. CDR3 DNA sequence: TGTGCCAGCTACCCTTGGGGGGACAGTAAGCAGCTGGAGGGCGACGAGCAGTACTTC.

This chain links TRBV9 with TRBJ1-1; tentatively, D is TRBD1 (5 bases). The germline CDR1 and CDR2 sequences are SGDLS and YYNGEE. The CDR3 contains 14 residues. Deletions cut 0 bases from V and 1 base from J, with 7 bases between. The CDR3 coding sequence is TGTGCCAGCAGCGTAGGGACATCGAACACTGAAGCTTTCTTT. Protein: CASSVGTSNTEAFF.

This clone was seen a handful of times. The chain joins TRBV7-9 to TRBJ1-2, with TRBD1 as a possible D gene (5 bases). CDR3 size: 13 residues. Looked up from germline, CDR1 is SEHNR and CDR2 is FQNEAQ (reference sequence). V lost 1 base, J lost 7 bases, and 10 bases lay in between. The CDR3 region has the DNA TGTGCCAGCAGCTTAGGCCAGGGCCCTGGCTACACCTTC. Translation gives CASSLGQGPGYTF. Looking up the rest from reference TRBV7-9 and TRBJ1-2 gives the full variable domain: DTGVSQNPRHKITKRGQNVTFRCDPISEHNRLYWYRQTLGQGPEFLTYFQNEAQLEKSRLLSDRFSAERPKGSFSTLEIQRTEQGDSAMYLCASSLGQGPGYTFGSGTRLTVV.

The J gene is TRBJ2-3, the V gene TRBV13, with D possibly TRBD2 on 5 matching bases. Trimming left V 2 bases short and J 1 base short, with 10 bases between. This CDR3 is built from 15 residues. Germline V gene sequence: CDR1 PRHDT, CDR2 FYEKMQ (reference sequence). The CDR3 loop is CASSLRGLGTDTQYF. CDR3 DNA sequence: TGTGCCAGCAGCTTAAGAGGGTTGGGCACAGATACGCAGTATTTT.

The chain uses TRBV28 and TRBJ2-5, with 9 nucleotides matching TRBD1. The length of the CDR3 is 18 residues. The junction had 17 bases not matched to a gene; V was cut back by 4 bases and J by 5 bases. Germline CDR1 reads MDHEN; CDR2 reads SYDVKM. Here the CDR3 reads CASSSPHRGRRSSETQYF. The CDR3, as DNA: TGTGCCAGCAGTTCCCCCCACAGGGGGCGAAGGTCTTCGGAGACCCAGTACTTC.

The chain carries TRBV6-1 and TRBJ1-2; D remains unclear. The CDR3 sequence is 13 residues long. CDR1 is MNHNS and CDR2 is SASEGT in the germline V gene. Trimming left V 11 bases short and J 4 bases short, with 17 bases between. The DNA of the CDR3 is TGTGCCGTCCCCCGGGAGAGGGTCTATGGCTACACCTTC. As protein: CAVPRERVYGYTF.

DNA of the CDR3: TGTGCCAGTAGTATCACCGGGACTGCCTCCTACGAGCAGTACTTC. Protein product: CASSITGTASYEQYF. The chain links TRBV19 to TRBJ2-7, with D possibly matching TRBD2 (6 bases). V lost 3 bases, J lost 0 bases, and 12 bases lay in between. CDR1 LNHDA and CDR2 SQIVND come from the germline V gene (reference sequence). This CDR3 is built from 15 residues.

This sequence joins TRBV27 and TRBJ1-2, with 10 bases fitting TRBD1. Trimming cost V 6 bases and J 8 bases; bases outside gene matches: 12. The CDR3 length is 15 residues. Germline CDR1 is MNHEY and CDR2 is SMNVEV (reference sequence). CDR3 coding DNA: TGTGCCAGCAGCTCCGACAGGGGGCAGGGTCGCGGCTACACCTTC. As protein: CASSSDRGQGRGYTF.

The gene calls are TRBV15 and TRBJ2-5, with unresolved D. Germline assignment: CDR1 LNHNV and CDR2 YYDKDF (reference sequence). The germline V and J ends were trimmed by 2 bases and 5 bases, with 12 bases remaining between them. This CDR3 has 14 residues. The CDR3 here is CATSRPALGETQYF. The CDR3 nucleotides are TGTGCCACCAGCAGACCCGCCCTCGGGGAGACCCAGTACTTC.